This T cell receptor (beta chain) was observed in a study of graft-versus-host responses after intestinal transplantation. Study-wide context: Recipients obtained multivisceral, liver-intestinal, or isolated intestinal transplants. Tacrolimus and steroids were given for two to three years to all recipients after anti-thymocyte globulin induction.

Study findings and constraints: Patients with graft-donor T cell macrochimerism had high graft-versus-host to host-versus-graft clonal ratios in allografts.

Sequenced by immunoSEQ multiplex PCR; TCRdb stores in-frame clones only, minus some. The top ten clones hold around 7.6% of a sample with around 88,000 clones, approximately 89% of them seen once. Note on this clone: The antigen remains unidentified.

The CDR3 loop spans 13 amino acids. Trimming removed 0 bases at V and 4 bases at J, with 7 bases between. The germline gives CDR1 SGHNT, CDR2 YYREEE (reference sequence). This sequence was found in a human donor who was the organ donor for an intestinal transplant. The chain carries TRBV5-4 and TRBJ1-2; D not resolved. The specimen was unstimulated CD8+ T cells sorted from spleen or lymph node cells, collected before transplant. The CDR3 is CASSLVDFYGYTF. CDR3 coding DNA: TGTGCCAGCAGCTTGGTTGATTTCTATGGCTACACCTTC. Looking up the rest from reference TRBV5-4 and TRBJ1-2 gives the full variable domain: ETGVTQSPTHLIKTRGQQVTLRCSSQSGHNTVSWYQQALGQGPQFIFQYYREEENGRGNFPPRFSGLQFPNYSSELNVNALELDDSALYLCASSLVDFYGYTFGSGTRLTVV.